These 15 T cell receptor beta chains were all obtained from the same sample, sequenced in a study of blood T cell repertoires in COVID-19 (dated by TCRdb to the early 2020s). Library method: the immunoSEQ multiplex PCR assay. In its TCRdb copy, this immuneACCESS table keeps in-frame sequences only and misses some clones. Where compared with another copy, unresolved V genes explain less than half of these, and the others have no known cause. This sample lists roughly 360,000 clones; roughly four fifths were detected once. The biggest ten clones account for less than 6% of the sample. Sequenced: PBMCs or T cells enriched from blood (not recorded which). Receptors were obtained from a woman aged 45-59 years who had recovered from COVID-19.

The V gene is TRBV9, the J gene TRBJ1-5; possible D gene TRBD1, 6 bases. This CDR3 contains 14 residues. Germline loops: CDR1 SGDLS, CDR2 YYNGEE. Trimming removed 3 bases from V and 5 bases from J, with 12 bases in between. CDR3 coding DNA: TGTGCCAGCAGCGGCCGGGACACTTATCAGCCCCAGCATTTT. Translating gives CASSGRDTYQPQHF.

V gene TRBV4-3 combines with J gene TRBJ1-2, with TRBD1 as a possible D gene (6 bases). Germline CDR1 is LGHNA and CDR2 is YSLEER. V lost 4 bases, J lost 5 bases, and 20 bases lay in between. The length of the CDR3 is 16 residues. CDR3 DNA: TGCGCCAGCAGCCCTGGACAGCCTCAGTTCGGGTATGGCTACACCTTC. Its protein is CASSPGQPQFGYGYTF.

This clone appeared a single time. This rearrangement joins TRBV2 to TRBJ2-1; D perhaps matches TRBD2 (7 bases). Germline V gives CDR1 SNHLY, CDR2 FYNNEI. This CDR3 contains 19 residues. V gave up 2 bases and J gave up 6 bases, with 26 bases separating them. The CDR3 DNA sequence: TGTGCCAGCAGTGAAATCCCCCGCTGGGGGGGCGGGAGAACCAATGAGCAGTTCTTC. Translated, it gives CASSEIPRWGGGRTNEQFF.

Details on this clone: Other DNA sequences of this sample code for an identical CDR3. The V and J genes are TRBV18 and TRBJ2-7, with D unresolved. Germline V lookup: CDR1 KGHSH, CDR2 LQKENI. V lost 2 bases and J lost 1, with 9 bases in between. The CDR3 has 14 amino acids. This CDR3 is CASSPGAGSYEQYF. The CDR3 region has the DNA TGTGCCAGCTCACCAGGAGCTGGATCCTACGAGCAGTACTTC.

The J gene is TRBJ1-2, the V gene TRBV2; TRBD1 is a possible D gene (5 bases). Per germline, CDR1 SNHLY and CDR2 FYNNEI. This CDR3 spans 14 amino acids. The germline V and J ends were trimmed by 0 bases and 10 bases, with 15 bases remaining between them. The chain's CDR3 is CASSEALDTVSYTF. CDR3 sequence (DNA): TGTGCCAGCAGTGAAGCGCTGGACACCGTATCCTACACCTTC. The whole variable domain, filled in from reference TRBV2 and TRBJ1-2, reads EPEVTQTPSHQVTQMGQEVILRCVPISNHLYFYWYRQILGQKVEFLVSFYNNEISEKSEIFDDQFSVERPDGSNFTLKIRSTKLEDSAMYFCASSEALDTVSYTFGSGTRLTVV.

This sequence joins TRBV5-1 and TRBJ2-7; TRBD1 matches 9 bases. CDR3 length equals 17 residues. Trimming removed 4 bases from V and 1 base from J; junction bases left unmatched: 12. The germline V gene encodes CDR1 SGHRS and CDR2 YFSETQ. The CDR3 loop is CASSQNPGTGTSYEQYF. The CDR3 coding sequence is TGCGCCAGCAGCCAGAACCCGGGGACAGGGACTTCCTACGAGCAGTACTTC.

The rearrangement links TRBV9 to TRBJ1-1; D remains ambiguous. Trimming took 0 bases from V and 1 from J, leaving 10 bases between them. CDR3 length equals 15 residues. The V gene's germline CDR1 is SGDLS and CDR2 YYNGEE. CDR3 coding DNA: TGTGCCAGCAGCGTAGACGGGATTCAGAACACTGAAGCTTTCTTT. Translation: CASSVDGIQNTEAFF. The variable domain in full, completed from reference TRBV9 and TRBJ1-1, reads DSGVTQTPKHLITATGQRVTLRCSPRSGDLSVYWYQQSLDQGLQFLIQYYNGEERAKGNILERFSAQQFPDLHSELNLSSLELGDSALYFCASSVDGIQNTEAFFGQGTRLTVV.

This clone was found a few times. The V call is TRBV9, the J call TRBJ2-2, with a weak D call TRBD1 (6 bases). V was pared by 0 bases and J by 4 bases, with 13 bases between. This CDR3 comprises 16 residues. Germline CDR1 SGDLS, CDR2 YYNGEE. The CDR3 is CASSVGVQGATGELFF. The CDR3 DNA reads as TGTGCCAGCAGCGTAGGGGTACAGGGAGCCACCGGGGAGCTGTTTTTT.

The CDR3 sequence: CASSKREAGLGGENYGYTF. The CDR3 nucleotides are TGTGCCAGCAGCAAAAGGGAAGCAGGTCTTGGAGGGGAGAACTATGGCTACACCTTC. V is TRBV21-1 and J is TRBJ1-2. TRBV21-1 is deemed a pseudogene. This CDR3 has 19 amino acids.

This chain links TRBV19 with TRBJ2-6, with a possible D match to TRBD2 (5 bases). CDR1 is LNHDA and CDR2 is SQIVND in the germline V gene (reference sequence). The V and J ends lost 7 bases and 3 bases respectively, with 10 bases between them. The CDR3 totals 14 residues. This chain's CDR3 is CASKVGVGANVLTF. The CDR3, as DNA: TGTGCCAGTAAGGTCGGGGTTGGGGCCAACGTCCTGACTTTC.

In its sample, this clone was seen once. The CDR3 DNA reads as TGTGCCAGCAGTACGCCGGGACAGGGAGCCCATGGCTACACCTTC. Amino acid sequence: CASSTPGQGAHGYTF. The V call is TRBV6-5, the J call TRBJ1-2; 9 bases map to TRBD1. Germline CDR1 is MNHEY and CDR2 is SVGAGI. The CDR3 is 15 residues long. J lost 6 bases, V lost 5 bases, and 10 bases had no gene match.

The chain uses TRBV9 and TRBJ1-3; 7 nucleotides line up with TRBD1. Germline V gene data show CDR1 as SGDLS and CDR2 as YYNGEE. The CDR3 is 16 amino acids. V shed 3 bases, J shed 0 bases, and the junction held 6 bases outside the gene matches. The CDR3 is CASSATGALSGNTIYF. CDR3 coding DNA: TGTGCCAGCAGCGCTACAGGGGCTCTCTCTGGAAACACCATATATTTT.

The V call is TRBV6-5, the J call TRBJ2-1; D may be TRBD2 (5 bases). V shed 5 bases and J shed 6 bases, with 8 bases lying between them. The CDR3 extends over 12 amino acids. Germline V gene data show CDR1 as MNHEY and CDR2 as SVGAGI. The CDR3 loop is CASSRTSNEQFF. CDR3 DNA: TGTGCCAGCAGTCGGACTTCCAATGAGCAGTTCTTC.

CDR3 region: CASSARQGAYEQYF. As DNA, the CDR3 is TGTGCCAGCAGTGCAAGACAGGGGGCCTACGAGCAGTACTTC. The chain couples TRBV9 to TRBJ2-7; 9 positions agree with TRBD1. Losses at the gene ends were 5 bases for V and 2 bases for J; bases not matched to a gene: 5. This CDR3 has 14 amino acids. Germline CDR1 and CDR2: SGDLS and YYNGEE.

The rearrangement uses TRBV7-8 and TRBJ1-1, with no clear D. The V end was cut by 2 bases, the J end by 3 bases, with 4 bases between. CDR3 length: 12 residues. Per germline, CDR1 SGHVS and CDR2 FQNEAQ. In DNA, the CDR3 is TGTGCCAGCAGCTTAAGCGACACTGAAGCTTTCTTT. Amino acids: CASSLSDTEAFF.